This TCR beta chain was identified in a study of vaccination and CD4 T cells after COVID-19. Overall study: Convalescent persons amounted to six males plus four females, two of whom were Hispanic. Post-COVID draws followed diagnosis by a median around 95 days (range 35 to 161).

With the Oncomine TCR Beta short-read assay, DNA from cultured CD4+ T cells was sequenced. TCRdb independently ran MiXCR on the PCR reads; one entry per CDR3 protein. The repertoire includes tens of thousands of distinct CDR3 sequences, about 40% of them detected once, and around 3.2% sits in the top ten. A word on this clonotype: The antigen is not known.

The length of the CDR3 is 13 residues. Trimming shortened V by 2 bases and J by 0 bases, and 4 bases separated the two germline ends. Germline V gives CDR1 SNHLY, CDR2 FYNNEI. This sample's treatment: approximately nine-day PBMC culture with coronavirus spike peptide pools or control peptides (ViraFEST assay). Study-level results: Spike mono-reactivity was found in 304 of the 307 vaccine-specific clones identified in convalescent patients.

The sequencing here drew on CD4+ T cells from blood, cultured in vitro, taken after SARS-CoV-2 vaccination. The TCR comes from a human donor who had recovered from COVID-19. The V call is TRBV2, the J call TRBJ1-1; D gene unclear. This CDR3 is CASSESMNTEAFF. CDR3 DNA: TGTGCCAGCAGTGAATCCATGAACACTGAAGCTTTCTTT.